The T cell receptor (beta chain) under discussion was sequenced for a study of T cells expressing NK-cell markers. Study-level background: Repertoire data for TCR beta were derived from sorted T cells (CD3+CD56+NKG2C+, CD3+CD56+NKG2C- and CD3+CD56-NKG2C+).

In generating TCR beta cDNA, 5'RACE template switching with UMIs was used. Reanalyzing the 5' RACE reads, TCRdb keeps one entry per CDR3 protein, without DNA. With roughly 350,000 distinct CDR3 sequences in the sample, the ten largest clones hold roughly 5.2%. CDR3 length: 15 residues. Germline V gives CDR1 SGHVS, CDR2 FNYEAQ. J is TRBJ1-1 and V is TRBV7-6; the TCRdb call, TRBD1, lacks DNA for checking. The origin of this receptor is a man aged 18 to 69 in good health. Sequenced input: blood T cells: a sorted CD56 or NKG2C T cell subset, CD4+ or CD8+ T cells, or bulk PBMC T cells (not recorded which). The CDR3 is CASSLGGQQNTEAFF. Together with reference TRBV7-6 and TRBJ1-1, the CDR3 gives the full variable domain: GAGVSQSPRYKVTKRGQDVALRCDPISGHVSLYWYRQALGQGPEFLTYFNYEAQQDKSGLPNDRFSAERPEGSISTLTIQRTEQRDSAMYRCASSLGGQQNTEAFFGQGTRLTVV.